The sequence of this TCR beta chain was determined in a study of shared clonotypes between healthy human individuals. Profiling relied on immunoSEQ multiplex PCR, and the TCRdb table lists in-frame clones only, not all of them. The table has about 300,000 clones, approximately 79% seen once; the top ten hold around a tenth. CDR1 MGHRA and CDR2 YSYEKL come from the germline V gene. The CDR3 loop spans 14 amino acids. The V end lost 2 bases, the J end lost 6 bases, and 13 bases lay between the germline ends. Sequencing was performed on memory CD4+ T cells sorted from blood. The subset is: CD45RA-negative fraction. The TCR was taken from a man aged 30 to 45 in good health. This rearrangement joins TRBV4-1 to TRBJ1-1; a weak D match, TRBD1 (6 bases). This chain's CDR3 is CASSQFGQKPEAFF. CDR3 coding DNA: TGCGCCAGCAGCCAATTCGGACAGAAACCTGAAGCTTTCTTT.